This T cell receptor beta chain derives from a study of CD8 T cells in Susac syndrome. Study-level results: The number of individuals included in the study's TCR sequencing and HLA analysis was acknowledged as relatively small.

Concerning this clonotype: What it binds is not known.

In blood CD8+ and CD4+ T cells, TCR beta underwent sequencing. The CD8+ and CD4+ T cells were isolated magnetically using a negative isolation approach, whereas the TEMRA cells were enriched by FACS. Reverse transcription of about 0.45 to 1 ug RNA was carried out with random hexamers. Multiplex immunoSEQ PCR targeted 54 Vbeta and 13 Jbeta TCR beta segments. TCRdb ran MiXCR on the immunoSEQ multiplex PCR reads and lists one entry per CDR3 protein. There are fewer than 250,000 distinct CDR3 sequences in the sample; 80% to 95% occur only once, and about 0.13% lies in the top ten. This CDR3 is 16 amino acids long. CDR1 SGHDN and CDR2 FVKESK come from the germline V gene. The ends were cut back, 1 base at V and 1 base at J, with 13 bases in the middle.

Sequencing was performed on CD8+ T cells from PBMCs. This rearrangement joins TRBV14 to TRBJ2-5; D not resolved. The receptor comes from a human donor with multiple sclerosis. CDR3 nucleotides: TGTGCCAGCAGCCAAGTCCGCAGTAAAGGCCAAGAGACCCAGTACTTC. This encodes CASSQVRSKGQETQYF.